Below, 14 T cell receptor beta chains from the same sample are listed, as sequenced in a study of T cell changes during pregnancy in multiple sclerosis. The repertoire was sequenced with immunoSEQ multiplex PCR; TCRdb's copy has only in-frame clones and lacks some. Seen here are over 50,000 clones, around 92% observed once, and the top ten hold roughly 2.2%. Sequences were derived from peripheral blood, sampled in the first trimester of pregnancy. All receptors derive from a female donor with multiple sclerosis, enrolled in a pregnancy study.

The rearrangement joins TRBV28 to TRBJ2-7; 8 bases match TRBD2. V dropped 2 bases and J dropped 3; count of bases not matched to a gene: 15. This CDR3 is 18 amino acids long. CDR1 MDHEN and CDR2 SYDVKM come from the germline V gene. The CDR3 loop reads CASSLGFIIGREDYEQYF. The CDR3 DNA is TGTGCCAGCAGTTTAGGGTTTATCATCGGGAGGGAGGACTACGAGCAGTACTTC.

The chain joins TRBV29-1 to TRBJ2-3, with 9 nucleotides matching TRBD1. J was trimmed by 4 bases and V by 4 bases; bases with no gene match: 6. The CDR3 is made up of 14 amino acids. Germline V gene lookup returns CDR1 SQVTM and CDR2 ANQGSEA. The CDR3 reads CSVVWDRVPDTQYF. The CDR3 nucleotides read TGCAGCGTTGTGTGGGACAGGGTTCCAGATACGCAGTATTTT.

The count of this clone is one. The chain combines TRBV30 with TRBJ2-3; 10 bases map to TRBD2. CDR1 and CDR2 (germline): GTSNPN, SVGIG (reference sequence). This CDR3 has 16 residues. V shed 2 bases, J shed 4 bases, and the junction held 9 bases outside the gene matches. In nucleotides, the CDR3 is TGTGCCTGGAGTAGCGGGAGGGCCGTAGGGCCAGATACGCAGTATTTT. As protein: CAWSSGRAVGPDTQYF.

A single count supports this clone. This chain joins TRBV7-3 and TRBJ2-1; 9 positions match TRBD2. The CDR3 spans 16 residues. V gave up 0 bases and J gave up 9 bases; unmatched junction bases: 9. Germline V gene lookup returns CDR1 SGHTA and CDR2 FQGTGA. The CDR3 nucleotides read TGTGCCAGCAGCTTAACGGCGGGAGGGCCTACCTTTGAGCAGTTCTTC. Amino acids: CASSLTAGGPTFEQFF.

The chain has TRBV7-3 and TRBJ2-3, with 10 nucleotides matching TRBD2. Unmatched junction bases numbered 14, after V lost 1 base and J lost 1 base. This CDR3 region has 20 residues. CDR1 is SGHTA and CDR2 is FQGTGA in the germline V gene. In DNA form, the CDR3 reads TGTGCCAGCAGCTTAAACCCCCGGGCTAGCGGGGGTAGAGGCACAGATACGCAGTATTTT. This translates into CASSLNPRASGGRGTDTQYF. Together with reference TRBV7-3 and TRBJ2-3, the CDR3 gives the full variable domain: GAGVSQTPSNKVTEKGKYVELRCDPISGHTALYWYRQSLGQGPEFLIYFQGTGAADDSGLPNDRFFAVRPEGSVSTLKIQRTERGDSAVYLCASSLNPRASGGRGTDTQYFGPGTRLTVL.

V gene TRBV19 combines with J gene TRBJ2-3; 11 bases are shared with TRBD2. V trimming: 5 bases; J trimming: 5 bases; junction bases outside the gene matches: 6. CDR1 and CDR2 from the germline V gene are LNHDA and SQIVND (reference sequence). This CDR3 region has 15 residues. DNA for the CDR3: TGTGCCAGTAGTGAAGCCGGGACTAGCGGAGATACGCAGTATTTT. It codes for CASSEAGTSGDTQYF.

The chain employs TRBV5-4 and TRBJ2-3, with D hard to call. Germline assignment: CDR1 SGHNT and CDR2 YYREEE (reference sequence). CDR3 length equals 15 residues. The V end was cut by 0 bases, the J end by 0 bases, with 8 bases between. The CDR3 nucleotides read TGTGCCAGCAGCTTGGCCGGCGGAAGCACAGATACGCAGTATTTT. It encodes CASSLAGGSTDTQYF.

This clone showed up just a few times. In DNA, the CDR3 is TGCAGCGTTGACCGCCCGGGGTCGAACACTGAAGCTTTCTTT. The encoded protein is CSVDRPGSNTEAFF. The rearrangement joins TRBV29-1 to TRBJ1-1; D gene unclear. V was cut by 3 bases and J by 1 base, with 12 bases left in between. This CDR3 region has 14 residues. The germline V gene has CDR1 SQVTM and CDR2 ANQGSEA.

The chain couples TRBV2 to TRBJ2-1; TRBD2 aligns across 10 bases. The CDR3 sequence is 14 residues long. The germline CDR1 and CDR2 sequences are SNHLY and FYNNEI. Losses at the gene ends were 4 bases for V and 10 bases for J; bases not matched to a gene: 7. CDR3 bases: TGTGCCAGCAGTGGTGGACTAGCGGAGCTAGAGCAGTTCTTC. It codes for CASSGGLAELEQFF.

This chain links TRBV9 with TRBJ2-6; possibly TRBD2 for D (6 bases). CDR3 length: 19 residues. Germline values: CDR1 SGDLS, CDR2 YYNGEE. Between the trimmed V and J ends, which lost 2 bases and 2 bases, there was a span of 20 bases. Here the CDR3 reads CASSVDPGTRPPGANVLTF. CDR3 DNA sequence: TGTGCCAGCAGCGTTGATCCCGGGACTCGCCCCCCTGGGGCCAACGTCCTGACTTTC.

The chain couples TRBV9 to TRBJ2-1; TRBD1 matches 11 bases. Germline V gives CDR1 SGDLS, CDR2 YYNGEE. V lost 2 bases, J lost 9 bases, and 10 bases stayed unmatched. The CDR3 is 16 amino acids. The DNA for the CDR3 is TGTGCCAGCAGCGTTTTTACAGGGACAGGGGGTGGTGAGCAGTTCTTC. Its translation is CASSVFTGTGGGEQFF.

The chain carries TRBV30 and TRBJ2-3, with D possibly TRBD1 on 6 matching bases. The CDR3 contains 13 residues. In germline, CDR1 is GTSNPN, CDR2 SVGIG (reference sequence). Trimming pared 6 bases from V and 3 bases from J, leaving 13 bases between. The CDR3 DNA reads as TGTGCCTGCTCAGGGGTTCTGACAGATACGCAGTATTTT. Translating gives CACSGVLTDTQYF.

The rearrangement uses TRBV11-2 and TRBJ2-7; D gene uncertain. The germline V gene has CDR1 SGHAT and CDR2 FQNNGV. This CDR3 contains 13 residues. Trimming removed 6 bases from V and 3 bases from J, with 12 bases in between. Here the CDR3 reads CASSSHLNYEQYF. DNA of the CDR3: TGTGCCAGCAGTTCACATTTGAACTACGAGCAGTACTTC. Looking up the rest from reference TRBV11-2 and TRBJ2-7 gives the full variable domain: EAGVAQSPRYKIIEKRQSVAFWCNPISGHATLYWYQQILGQGPKLLIQFQNNGVVDDSQLPKDRFSAERLKGVDSTLKIQPAKLEDSAVYLCASSSHLNYEQYFGPGTRLTVT.

The V call is TRBV27, the J call TRBJ2-3, with 7 bases matching TRBD2. The junction had 10 bases not matched to a gene; V was cut back by 7 bases and J by 3 bases. CDR1 MNHEY and CDR2 SMNVEV come from the germline V gene (reference sequence). The CDR3 is made up of 15 amino acids. The CDR3 DNA follows: TGTGCCAGCACCCAGCGGCGGGAGTCGACAGATACGCAGTATTTT. This encodes CASTQRRESTDTQYF.